The entry below describes one T cell receptor beta chain. PCR amplification relied on 60 Vbeta primers (plus 13 Jbeta primers). Authors' data handling: In a later analysis, the count reached 80 million or so unique TCR beta chains, with roughly 12 million shared. Profiled with immunoSEQ multiplex PCR; TCRdb holds only in-frame clones, not every one. The D gene and trimming were derived from the DNA, and the V and J assignments and clone size from that table. The data hold 100,000 to 150,000 clones, with roughly 80% observed a single time. These data come from a study of cytomegalovirus exposure and HLA in healthy donors. At the level of the study: Around 87 million unique TCRs, all from HLA-typed donors, were included in an early release of the data.

Trimming pared 11 bases from V and 4 bases from J, leaving 17 bases between. Germline loops: CDR1 SNHLY, CDR2 FYNNEI. This CDR3 has 13 amino acids. Sequences were obtained from PBMCs. The chain couples TRBV2 to TRBJ1-2; TRBD1 is a possible D gene (5 bases). This TCR was sampled from a woman aged 45 to 65 in good health and CMV-seronegative. The CDR3 DNA reads as TGTGCCTCTACAGTCGGGGGGAGCTATGGCTACACCTTC. Protein sequence: CASTVGGSYGYTF.